The next 20 T cell receptor beta chains were all read from a single sample in a study of radiotherapy plus CTLA-4 blockade in lung cancer. The assay was immunoSEQ multiplex PCR, and TCRdb's table has in-frame clones only and misses some. Among around 120,000 clones listed, just under 80% were seen once. This specimen consisted of peripheral blood, obtained from a patient treated with radiotherapy plus ipilimumab. The receptors come from a human donor with non-small cell lung cancer who had a partial response to radiotherapy plus ipilimumab.

The V and J genes are TRBV19 and TRBJ2-1; D not resolved. Trimming removed 1 base from V and 4 bases from J, with 11 bases in between. This CDR3 contains 15 residues. Germline V lookup: CDR1 LNHDA, CDR2 SQIVND (reference sequence). This CDR3 reads CASSIGPGSYNEQFF. For the CDR3, the DNA is TGTGCCAGTAGTATAGGCCCAGGTTCTTACAATGAGCAGTTCTTC.

The V call is TRBV28, the J call TRBJ1-5, with D maybe TRBD1 (6 bases). V dropped 6 bases and J dropped 2 bases, with 17 bases sitting between them. Looked up from germline, CDR1 is MDHEN and CDR2 is SYDVKM. There are 16 residues in the CDR3. The CDR3: CASSPHRVHGNQPQHF. As DNA, the CDR3 is TGTGCCAGCAGCCCTCACAGGGTCCATGGCAATCAGCCCCAGCATTTT. Together with reference TRBV28 and TRBJ1-5, the CDR3 gives the full variable domain: DVKVTQSSRYLVKRTGEKVFLECVQDMDHENMFWYRQDPGLGLRLIYFSYDVKMKEKGDIPEGYSVSREKKERFSLILESASTNQTSMYLCASSPHRVHGNQPQHFGDGTRLSIL.

For this clone: Other nucleotide sequences in the sample specify the same CDR3. The J gene is TRBJ2-7, the V gene TRBV6-1, with 9 bases that match TRBD1. CDR3 length equals 18 residues. The V and J ends lost 4 bases and 7 bases, in that order; junction bases with no gene match: 20. Germline CDR1 and CDR2: MNHNS and SASEGT. The CDR3 protein is CASSVGDRVFQRLREQYF. Here the CDR3 DNA reads TGTGCCAGCAGTGTGGGGGACAGGGTATTTCAGCGCCTACGGGAGCAGTACTTC.

The chain employs TRBV5-6 and TRBJ1-5; D is unresolved. The CDR3 is made up of 16 amino acids. V lost 1 base and J lost 1, with 12 bases in between. Per the germline V gene, CDR1 is SGHDT and CDR2 is YYEEEE. The CDR3 DNA reads TGTGCCAGCAGCTTGTCCCCGGGAGCAAGCAATCAGCCCCAGCATTTT. Translating gives CASSLSPGASNQPQHF.

This clone appeared a few times. The V gene is TRBV25-1, the J gene TRBJ1-3; 7 bases fit TRBD1. CDR3 size: 16 residues. Trimming at V came to 5 bases and at J to 2 bases, leaving 9 bases not matched to a gene. The germline CDR1 and CDR2 sequences are MGHDK and SYGVNS. The CDR3 DNA reads TGTGCCAGCAGTATCCGAGGCAGGGGGACTGGAAACACCATATATTTT. This codes for CASSIRGRGTGNTIYF.

This sequence joins TRBV15 and TRBJ2-1, with no clear D. Germline CDR1 and CDR2: LNHNV and YYDKDF (reference sequence). The CDR3 extends over 18 amino acids. Trimming took off 0 bases at V and 6 bases at J, with 21 bases between the two ends. As DNA, the CDR3 is TGTGCCACCAGCAGAGAGTTTGTCCGGCGGCAACCGCCCAATGAGCAGTTCTTC. Residues: CATSREFVRRQPPNEQFF.

The chain uses TRBV19 and TRBJ1-4; 9 positions agree with TRBD1. The CDR3 consists of 16 residues. CDR1 LNHDA and CDR2 SQIVND come from the germline V gene (reference sequence). V lost 5 bases, J lost 4 bases, and 8 bases stayed unmatched. CDR3 sequence: CASSSQKGQGNEKLFF. The DNA of the CDR3 is TGTGCCAGTAGTTCCCAAAAGGGACAGGGTAATGAAAAACTGTTTTTT. The full variable domain, its missing parts supplied by reference TRBV19 and TRBJ1-4, is DGGITQSPKYLFRKEGQNVTLSCEQNLNHDAMYWYRQDPGQGLRLIYYSQIVNDFQKGDIAEGYSVSREKKESFPLTVTSAQKNPTAFYLCASSSQKGQGNEKLFFGSGTQLSVL.

The genes are TRBV7-2 and TRBJ1-5, with D tentatively TRBD1 (6 bases). With 1 base removed from V and 3 bases from J, the gap between germline ends came to 16 bases. The CDR3 is 17 amino acids. Looked up from germline, CDR1 is SGHTA and CDR2 is FQGNSA. The CDR3 sequence: CASSLGGGEGINQPQHF. CDR3 nucleotide sequence: TGTGCCAGCAGCTTAGGAGGGGGGGAAGGGATCAATCAGCCCCAGCATTTT. Combining the CDR3 with reference TRBV7-2 and TRBJ1-5 gives the whole variable domain GAGVSQSPSNKVTEKGKDVELRCDPISGHTALYWYRQSLGQGLEFLIYFQGNSAPDKSGLPSDRFSAERTGGSVSTLTIQRTQQEDSAVYLCASSLGGGEGINQPQHFGDGTRLSIL.

The chain uses TRBV15 and TRBJ2-7, with D unclear. Trimming removed 0 bases from V and 7 bases from J, with 7 bases in between. CDR1 LNHNV and CDR2 YYDKDF come from the germline V gene (reference sequence). CDR3 length: 12 residues. Here the CDR3 reads CATSRDVHEQYF. In nucleotides, the CDR3 is TGTGCCACCAGCAGAGATGTACATGAGCAGTACTTC.

The table lists this clone with a few counts. This chain connects TRBV28 to TRBJ2-1, with a possible D match to TRBD2 (5 bases). The CDR3 sequence is 16 residues long. Germline CDR1 is MDHEN and CDR2 is SYDVKM. The V and J ends lost 1 base and 0 bases respectively, with 10 bases between them. CDR3 DNA sequence: TGTGCCAGCAGTTTATCCGGACTGGGCTCCTACAATGAGCAGTTCTTC. This gives the protein CASSLSGLGSYNEQFF.

CDR3 sequence (DNA): TGTGCCAGCAGTCGACAGGGTTCCTACGAGCAGTACTTC. Amino acid sequence: CASSRQGSYEQYF. The chain is built from TRBV7-6 and TRBJ2-5; 7 nucleotides match TRBD1. TRBJ2-7 matches the DNA end more closely, so the J call is doubtful. The CDR3 extends over 13 amino acids. CDR1 and CDR2 from the germline V gene are SGHVS and FNYEAQ.

This chain links TRBV9 with TRBJ1-5, with TRBD1 as a possible D gene (5 bases). This CDR3 contains 17 residues. Trimming took 0 bases from V and 3 from J, leaving 16 bases between them. Germline CDR1 and CDR2: SGDLS and YYNGEE. This chain's CDR3 is CASSVDIVRAHNQPQHF. Here the CDR3 DNA reads TGTGCCAGCAGCGTAGATATAGTCAGGGCTCACAATCAGCCCCAGCATTTT.

This chain links TRBV19 with TRBJ2-7; TRBD2 agrees at 10 bases. The germline CDR1 and CDR2 sequences are LNHDA and SQIVND (reference sequence). Trimming took 8 bases from V and 1 from J; bases not matched to a gene: 8. The CDR3 runs 15 residues. This chain's CDR3 is CASLKTSGQSYEQYF. Here the CDR3 DNA reads TGTGCCAGTCTCAAGACTAGCGGGCAATCCTACGAGCAGTACTTC. The whole variable domain, remainder taken from reference TRBV19 and TRBJ2-7, is DGGITQSPKYLFRKEGQNVTLSCEQNLNHDAMYWYRQDPGQGLRLIYYSQIVNDFQKGDIAEGYSVSREKKESFPLTVTSAQKNPTAFYLCASLKTSGQSYEQYFGPGTRLTVT.

The V call is TRBV7-6, the J call TRBJ1-1, with 8 bases aligning to TRBD1. V lost 5 bases and J lost 4; bases outside the gene matches: 6. CDR1 is SGHVS and CDR2 is FNYEAQ in the germline V gene. CDR3 length: 14 residues. This CDR3 is CASSPDRGGTEAFF. The CDR3 DNA sequence: TGTGCCAGCAGCCCCGACAGGGGCGGCACTGAAGCTTTCTTT.

J is TRBJ2-7 and V is TRBV28; D perhaps matches TRBD1 (5 bases). The CDR3 length is 14 residues. Germline V gene sequence: CDR1 MDHEN, CDR2 SYDVKM. V was shortened by 6 bases and J by 2 bases, with 14 bases between the two germline ends. CDR3 residues: CASRRQGGAYEQYV. The CDR3 DNA sequence: TGTGCCAGCAGGAGGCAGGGTGGCGCCTACGAGCAGTACGTC.

The V and J genes are TRBV27 and TRBJ1-2, with D possibly TRBD1 on 5 matching bases. In germline, CDR1 is MNHEY, CDR2 SMNVEV (reference sequence). This CDR3 comprises 15 residues. V was cut by 3 bases and J by 5 bases, with 16 bases left in between. Written as DNA, the CDR3 is TGTGCCAGCAGTTTTTGGGGGGAAGGATCTTATGGCTACACCTTC. It encodes CASSFWGEGSYGYTF.

This sequence joins TRBV10-2 and TRBJ2-7, with D tentatively TRBD1 (5 bases). V shed 3 bases and J shed 2 bases, with 14 bases lying between them. The germline V gene encodes CDR1 WSHSY and CDR2 SAAADI. The CDR3 consists of 15 residues. CDR3 sequence: CASSDRVPWAYEQYF. The DNA for the CDR3 is TGCGCCAGCAGTGACAGGGTCCCGTGGGCCTACGAGCAGTACTTC.

The V call is TRBV6-1, the J call TRBJ1-5; 8 nucleotides match TRBD1. The length of the CDR3 is 14 residues. Germline CDR1 and CDR2: MNHNS and SASEGT. Unmatched junction bases numbered 7, after V lost 6 bases and J lost 6 bases. Here the CDR3 DNA reads TGTGCCAGCAGGGAGACAGGGGATACTCAGCCCCAGCATTTT. It yields the protein CASRETGDTQPQHF.

This clone occurred a few times. The gene calls are TRBV10-3 and TRBJ2-1; D not resolved. The V gene's germline CDR1 is ENHRY and CDR2 SYGVKD. CDR3 length: 13 residues. Trimming removed 6 bases from V and 6 bases from J, with 12 bases in between. The DNA for the CDR3 is TGTGCCATCAGGACCTCAACGGGCAATGAGCAGTTCTTC. Protein product: CAIRTSTGNEQFF.

On this clone: Mismatch with germline at one junction end may stem from a read error. The J gene is TRBJ2-5, the V gene TRBV7-7; tentatively, D is TRBD2 (5 bases). Germline V lookup: CDR1 SSHAT, CDR2 FNYEAQ (reference sequence). The CDR3 is made up of 15 amino acids. CDR3 sequence reads: CASSLGSGGGETQYF. The CDR3 DNA follows: TGTGCTAGCAGCTTGGGAAGCGGAGGCGGTGAGACCCAGTACTTC.